Listed below are T cell receptor beta chains from one sample, sequenced in a study of cytotoxic CD8 clonotypes in ibrutinib-treated CLL. The assay was immunoSEQ multiplex PCR, and TCRdb's table has in-frame clones only and misses some. The sample has around 140,000 clones, about 80% seen once; the top ten hold about 29%. The material was PBMCs, obtained after 12 months of ibrutinib treatment. These TCRs come from a human donor with chronic lymphocytic leukemia. The CDR3 runs from the conserved cysteine through the conserved F or W. Each record gives: D gene, J gene, clone size, V gene, CDR3 protein, CDR3 DNA. A D gene is named only where the DNA matches it firmly. Rows may omit the clone size; those that give it use once, few, many or a size class.

>TRBD1|TRBJ2-1|NA|TRBV27
CASRNMDRGHDEQFF
TGTGCCAGCAGGAACATGGACAGGGGGCACGATGAGCAGTTCTTC
>NA|TRBJ1-1|NA|TRBV7-9
CASSSEMNTEAFF
TGTGCCAGCAGCTCGGAAATGAACACTGAAGCTTTCTTT
>NA|TRBJ1-1|NA|TRBV30
CAWSVLAEAFF
TGTGCCTGGAGTGTACTGGCTGAAGCTTTCTTT
>NA|TRBJ2-5|NA|TRBV5-5
CASSLALSSGIVETQYF
TGTGCCAGCAGCTTGGCTTTGAGTTCCGGTATAGTTGAGACCCAGTACTTC
>NA|TRBJ2-5|few|TRBV2
CASEVGGLYQETQYF
TGTGCCAGCGAGGTTGGGGGTTTGTACCAAGAGACCCAGTACTTC
>NA|TRBJ2-2|NA|TRBV27
CASSLERGQYTGELFF
TGTGCCAGCAGTTTAGAGCGGGGACAGTACACCGGGGAGCTGTTTTTT
>TRBD2|TRBJ2-7|NA|TRBV9
CASSAETSGSYEQYF
TGTGCCAGCAGCGCCGAGACTAGCGGGAGCTACGAGCAGTACTTC
>NA|TRBJ2-7|NA|TRBV28
CASSLGSSSYEQYF
TGTGCCAGCAGTTTAGGGAGTTCGAGCTACGAGCAGTACTTC
>NA|TRBJ1-2|NA|TRBV6-1
CASSDKGGNYGYTF
TGTGCCAGCAGTGATAAGGGTGGGAACTATGGCTACACCTTC
>NA|TRBJ1-4|few|TRBV5-1
CASSLVGATNEKLFF
TGCGCCAGCAGCTTGGTTGGTGCAACTAATGAAAAACTGTTTTTT
>NA|TRBJ2-5|NA|TRBV5-1
CASSPSLETQYF
TGCGCCAGCAGCCCCTCCCTGGAGACCCAGTACTTC
>NA|TRBJ2-6|NA|TRBV19
CASSREIASGANVLTF
TGTGCCAGTAGTAGAGAGATTGCCTCTGGGGCCAACGTCCTGACTTTC
>TRBD1|TRBJ2-7|NA|TRBV6-5
CASTKTGLSEQYF
TGTGCCAGCACTAAGACAGGGCTCAGCGAGCAGTACTTC
>NA|TRBJ2-7|NA|TRBV19
CASQSRSSYEQYF
TGTGCCAGTCAAAGCAGAAGCTCCTACGAGCAGTACTTC
>NA|TRBJ2-1|NA|TRBV25-1
CASSETKGEQFF
TGTGCCAGCAGTGAAACGAAGGGTGAGCAGTTCTTC
>TRBD2|TRBJ2-1|few|TRBV4-2
CASSQDPGGANEQFF
TGTGCCAGCAGCCAAGATCCCGGGGGGGCCAATGAGCAGTTCTTC
>TRBD1|TRBJ2-2|NA|TRBV11-1
CASSPGTGEAGELFF
TGTGCCAGCAGCCCAGGGACAGGGGAGGCCGGGGAGCTGTTTTTT
>NA|TRBJ2-7|NA|TRBV19
CASSPDTSYEQYF
TGTGCCAGTAGTCCGGACACCTCCTACGAGCAGTACTTC
>NA|TRBJ2-5|NA|TRBV4-3
CASSQDLLPSDHQETQYF
TGCGCCAGCAGCCAAGACCTCCTTCCTAGCGATCACCAAGAGACCCAGTACTTC
>NA|TRBJ1-1|NA|TRBV10-3
CAILGMASGEAFF
TGTGCCATATTAGGGATGGCCTCGGGAGAAGCTTTCTTT
>NA|TRBJ2-3|NA|TRBV7-3
CASSQGRVRTDTQYF
TGTGCCAGCAGCCAGGGGAGGGTACGCACAGATACGCAGTATTTT
>NA|TRBJ1-1|NA|TRBV12-5
CASGPPAVDTEAFF
TGTGCTAGTGGACCACCCGCGGTGGACACTGAAGCTTTCTTT
>NA|TRBJ1-5|few|TRBV5-4
CASSLVTLYQPQHF
TGTGCCAGCAGCTTGGTTACGCTCTATCAGCCCCAGCATTTT
>NA|TRBJ2-7|NA|TRBV9
CASSVADTYEQYF
TGTGCCAGCAGCGTAGCGGACACATACGAGCAGTACTTC
>NA|TRBJ2-3|NA|TRBV18
CASSPLQHSDTQYF
TGTGCCAGCTCACCCCTCCAGCACTCAGATACGCAGTATTTT
>NA|TRBJ1-5|once|TRBV21-1
CASSKGSGDNQPQHF
TGTGCCAGCAGCAAAGGGTCCGGAGACAATCAGCCCCAGCATTTT
>NA|TRBJ2-5|NA|TRBV7-8
CASLANRVFLEETQYF
TGTGCCAGCCTCGCGAACAGGGTATTTTTGGAAGAGACCCAGTACTTC
>NA|TRBJ2-2|NA|TRBV12-5
CASGLKTGHIGPVTGELFF
TGTGCTAGTGGCCTCAAGACAGGCCACATAGGCCCTGTCACCGGGGAGCTGTTTTTT
>NA|TRBJ2-1|NA|TRBV10-3
CAISEPGLLQNEQFF
TGTGCCATCAGTGAGCCGGGACTTCTACAGAATGAGCAGTTCTTC
>TRBD2|TRBJ2-2|NA|TRBV6-5
CASSYGTSGARRELFF
TGTGCCAGCAGTTACGGGACTAGCGGGGCCCGCAGGGAGCTGTTTTTT
>NA|TRBJ1-5|NA|TRBV4-2
CASSQEAGSGNQPQHF
TGTGCCAGCAGCCAAGAAGCAGGCAGCGGCAATCAGCCCCAGCATTTT
>TRBD1|TRBJ1-5|NA|TRBV7-9
CASSSLRTGDQPQHF
TGTGCCAGCAGCTCCCTACGGACAGGAGATCAGCCCCAGCATTTT
>NA|TRBJ2-6|NA|TRBV28
CASSMVSGANVLTF
TGTGCCAGCAGTATGGTCTCTGGGGCCAACGTCCTGACTTTC
>NA|TRBJ2-5|few|TRBV28
CASSPPDFQETQYF
TGTGCCAGCAGTCCGCCGGACTTCCAAGAGACCCAGTACTTC
>NA|TRBJ1-4|NA|TRBV2
CASNPTGWKLFF
TGTGCCAGCAATCCCACAGGTTGGAAACTGTTTTTT
>NA|TRBJ2-5|NA|TRBV28
CATLPYTSPGETQYF
TGTGCCACCCTGCCCTACACTTCACCCGGAGAGACCCAGTACTTC
>TRBD2|TRBJ2-2|NA|TRBV7-9
CASSITGTSANTGELFF
TGTGCCAGCAGCATAACCGGGACTAGTGCGAACACCGGGGAGCTGTTTTTT
>TRBD2|TRBJ2-3|NA|TRBV6-5
CASSYSSGRLTDTQYF
TGTGCCAGCAGTTACTCTAGCGGGAGGCTCACAGATACGCAGTATTTT
>NA|TRBJ1-1|NA|TRBV29-1
CSGLLNTEAFF
TGCAGCGGGTTACTGAACACTGAAGCTTTCTTT
>TRBD1|TRBJ1-2|NA|TRBV2
CASSPGQGGINYGYTF
TGTGCCAGCAGCCCGGGACAGGGGGGGATAAACTATGGCTACACCTTC
>NA|TRBJ1-4|NA|TRBV30
CAWGREKLFF
TGTGCCTGGGGTCGGGAAAAACTGTTTTTT
>TRBD2|TRBJ2-7|NA|TRBV10-3
CAISGLAGELGEQYF
TGTGCCATCAGTGGACTAGCGGGGGAGCTGGGGGAGCAGTACTTC
>NA|TRBJ2-5|NA|TRBV11-2
CASSLEGVSRGRETQYF
TGTGCCAGCAGCTTAGAAGGCGTATCACGGGGCAGAGAGACCCAGTACTTC
>NA|TRBJ2-1|once|TRBV7-8
CASSQYRNRADEQFF
TGTGCCAGCAGCCAATACCGTAACAGGGCCGATGAGCAGTTCTTC
>NA|TRBJ2-7|once|TRBV7-6
CASSPEDISYEQYF
TGTGCCAGCAGCCCCGAGGACATCTCCTACGAGCAGTACTTC
>NA|TRBJ2-1|once|TRBV19
CASSTIFSYNEQFF
TGTGCCAGTAGTACGATATTTTCCTACAATGAGCAGTTCTTC
>TRBD1|TRBJ1-1|NA|TRBV4-1
CASNVGLSTGGTTEAFF
TGCGCCAGCAACGTGGGCCTTTCGACAGGGGGCACAACTGAAGCTTTCTTT
>NA|TRBJ2-4|NA|TRBV7-9
CASSPRGVLAKNIQYF
TGTGCCAGCAGCCCCAGGGGGGTCCTGGCCAAAAACATTCAGTACTTC
>TRBD2|TRBJ2-3|NA|TRBV29-1
CSIKGLALSTDTQYF
TGCAGCATAAAGGGACTAGCGCTAAGCACAGATACGCAGTATTTT
>NA|TRBJ2-7|NA|TRBV11-2
CASSLEPITYEQYF
TGTGCCAGCAGCTTAGAACCGATTACCTACGAGCAGTACTTC
>NA|TRBJ2-3|NA|TRBV27
CASSLMGGPDTQYF
TGTGCCAGCAGCCTGATGGGGGGCCCAGATACGCAGTATTTT
>NA|TRBJ2-6|few|TRBV5-1
CASSSTSGANVLTF
TGCGCCAGCAGCAGTACTTCTGGGGCCAACGTCCTGACTTTC
>NA|TRBJ1-5|many|TRBV28
CASSFGQPQHF
TGTGCCAGCAGTTTTGGTCAGCCCCAGCATTTT
>TRBD1|TRBJ2-5|NA|TRBV5-1
CASSDGTGIQETQYF
TGCGCCAGCAGCGACGGGACAGGGATACAAGAGACCCAGTACTTC
>TRBD1|TRBJ1-4|NA|TRBV19
CASSNRGQGATNEKLFF
TGTGCCAGTAGTAACCGTGGACAGGGGGCAACTAATGAAAAACTGTTTTTT
>TRBD1|TRBJ2-3|NA|TRBV4-3
CASSHYGTGGADTQYF
TGCGCCAGCAGCCACTATGGGACAGGGGGCGCAGATACGCAGTATTTT
>TRBD1|TRBJ1-1|NA|TRBV18
CASSPRGTGGADTEAFF
TGTGCCAGCTCACCGAGGGGGACAGGGGGCGCGGACACTGAAGCTTTCTTT
>TRBD1|TRBJ1-2|once|TRBV5-1
CASSLQQGFGYGYTF
TGCGCCAGCAGCTTGCAACAGGGGTTCGGCTATGGCTACACCTTC
>NA|TRBJ2-6|NA|TRBV28
CASSLGHTGYGANVLTF
TGTGCCAGCAGTTTGGGTCATACGGGGTATGGGGCCAACGTCCTGACTTTC